The T cell receptor beta chain described here comes from a study of shared clonotypes between healthy human individuals. Those who donated were healthy HIV-negative adults, with no recent acute infections or vaccinations reported. The CDR3 is made up of 14 amino acids. Germline V gene lookup returns CDR1 KGHSH and CDR2 LQKENI. The ends were cut back, 3 bases at V and 2 bases at J, with 10 bases in the middle. TCRdb keeps only in-frame clones here, not all; method: immunoSEQ multiplex PCR. The sample has around 2.1 million clones; 90% to 97% are singletons. Worth noting for this clone: Its antigen is not identified.

Study-wide results and limits: The naive CD4 repertoires of a handful of donors were compared, and around 4.7% of clonotypes were shared. Clonotype sharing among donors was thought likely to change with sequencing depth. Inspection by rarefaction showed sorted-subset sequencing to be incomplete despite large depth.

This TCR derives from a man younger than 30 in good health. The sequenced sample was naive CD4+ T cells sorted from blood. Specified subset: CD45RA+ positively selected. The J gene is TRBJ1-2, the V gene TRBV18; no reliable D call. The CDR3 nucleotides are TGTGCCAGCTCACCCGAACGAGGGAACTATGGCTACACCTTC. This sequence encodes CASSPERGNYGYTF.